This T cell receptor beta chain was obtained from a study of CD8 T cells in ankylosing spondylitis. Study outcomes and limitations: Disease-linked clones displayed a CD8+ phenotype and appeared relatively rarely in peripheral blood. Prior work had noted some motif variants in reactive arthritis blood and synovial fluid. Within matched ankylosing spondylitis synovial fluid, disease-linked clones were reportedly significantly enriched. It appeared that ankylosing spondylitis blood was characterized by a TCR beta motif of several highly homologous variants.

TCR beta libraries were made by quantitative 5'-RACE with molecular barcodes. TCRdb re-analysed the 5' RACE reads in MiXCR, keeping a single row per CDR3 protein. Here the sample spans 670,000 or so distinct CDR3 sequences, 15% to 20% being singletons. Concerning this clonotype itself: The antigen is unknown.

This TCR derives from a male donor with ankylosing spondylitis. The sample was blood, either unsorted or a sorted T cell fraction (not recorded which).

Here the CDR3 DNA reads TGTGCCAGCAGCCAAGAGAACAGGGGAAAAACTGAAGCTTTCTTT. As protein: CASSQENRGKTEAFF. V is TRBV3-1 and J is TRBJ1-1; TRBD1 aligns across 7 bases. Looked up from germline, CDR1 is LGHDT and CDR2 is YNNKEL (reference sequence). The length of the CDR3 is 15 residues. The ends lost 0 bases at V and 5 bases at J; junction bases unmatched: 6.